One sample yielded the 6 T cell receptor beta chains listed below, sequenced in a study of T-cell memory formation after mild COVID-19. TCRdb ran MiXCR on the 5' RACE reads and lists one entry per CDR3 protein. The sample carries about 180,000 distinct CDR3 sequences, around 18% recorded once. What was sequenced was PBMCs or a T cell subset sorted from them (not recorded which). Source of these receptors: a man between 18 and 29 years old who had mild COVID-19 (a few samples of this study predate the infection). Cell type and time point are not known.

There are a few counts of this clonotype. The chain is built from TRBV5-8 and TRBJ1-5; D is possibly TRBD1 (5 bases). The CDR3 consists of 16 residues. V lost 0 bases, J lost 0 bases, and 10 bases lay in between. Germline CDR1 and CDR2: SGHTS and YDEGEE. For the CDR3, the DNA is TGTGCCAGCAGCTTGGGTTGGGGGAATAGCAATCAGCCCCAGCATTTT. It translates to CASSLGWGNSNQPQHF.

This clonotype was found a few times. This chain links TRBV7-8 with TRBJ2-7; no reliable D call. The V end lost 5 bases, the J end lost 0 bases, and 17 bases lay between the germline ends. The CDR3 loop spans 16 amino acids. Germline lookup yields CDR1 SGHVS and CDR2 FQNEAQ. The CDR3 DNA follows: TGTGCCAGCAGCCTCATGGCCTACCCCAGCTCCTACGAGCAGTACGTC. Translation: CASSLMAYPSSYEQYV.

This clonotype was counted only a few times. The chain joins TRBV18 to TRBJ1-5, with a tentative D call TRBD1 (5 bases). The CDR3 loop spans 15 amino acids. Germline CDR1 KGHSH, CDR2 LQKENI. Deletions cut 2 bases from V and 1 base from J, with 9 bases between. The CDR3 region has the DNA TGTGCCAGCTCACCAGGGGGGGGGAGCAATCAGCCCCAGCATTTT. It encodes CASSPGGGSNQPQHF.

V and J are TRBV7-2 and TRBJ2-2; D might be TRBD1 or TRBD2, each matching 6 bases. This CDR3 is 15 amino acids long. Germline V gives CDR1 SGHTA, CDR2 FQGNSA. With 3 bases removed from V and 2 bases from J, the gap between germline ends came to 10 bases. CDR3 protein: CASSLGGFNTGELFF. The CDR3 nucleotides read TGTGCCAGCAGCTTGGGGGGCTTCAACACCGGGGAGCTGTTTTTT.

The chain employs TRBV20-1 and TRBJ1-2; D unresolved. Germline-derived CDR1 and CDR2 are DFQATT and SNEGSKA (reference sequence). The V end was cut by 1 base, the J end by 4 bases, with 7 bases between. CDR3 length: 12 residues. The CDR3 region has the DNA TGCAGTGCTAGAGTACAGAGCTATGGCTACACCTTC. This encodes CSARVQSYGYTF.

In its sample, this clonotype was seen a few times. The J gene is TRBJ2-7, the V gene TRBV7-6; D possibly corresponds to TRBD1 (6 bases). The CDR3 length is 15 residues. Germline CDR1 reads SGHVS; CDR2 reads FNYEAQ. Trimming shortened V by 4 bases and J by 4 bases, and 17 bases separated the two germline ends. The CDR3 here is CASSYRDTPSYEQYF. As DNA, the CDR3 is TGTGCCAGCAGCTATCGGGACACCCCGAGTTACGAGCAGTACTTC.